This T cell receptor beta chain was observed in a study of long-term antiretroviral therapy in people with HIV. Study information: The immediate-ART recommendation dates to 2015, and the earliest samples predate it by about a decade. General study points: Dominant in the repertoire at all time points were clones expanded before ART. Therapy changes, viral resistance and ART adherence were not documented in the available data.

A word on this clone: Its specificity is unknown.

It was version v3.0 of the immunoSEQ assay that was run at survey level. Some clones are missing from TCRdb's copy, which holds only in-frame ones; the method was immunoSEQ multiplex PCR. The table has 15,000 to 20,000 clones, 75% to 90% seen once. Trimming stripped 4 bases from V and 3 bases from J, with 13 bases between. This CDR3 is built from 15 residues. Germline V gene sequence: CDR1 WSHSY, CDR2 SAAADI. This TCR was sampled from a man aged 50 to 59 with HIV. The starting material was unsorted PBMCs, obtained 4.2 years after starting antiretroviral therapy. The rearrangement joins TRBV10-2 to TRBJ2-1; possible D gene TRBD1, 6 bases. The CDR3 loop reads CASSGGGTIYNEQFF. The DNA for the CDR3 is TGCGCCAGCAGTGGAGGGGGTACTATCTACAATGAGCAGTTCTTC.